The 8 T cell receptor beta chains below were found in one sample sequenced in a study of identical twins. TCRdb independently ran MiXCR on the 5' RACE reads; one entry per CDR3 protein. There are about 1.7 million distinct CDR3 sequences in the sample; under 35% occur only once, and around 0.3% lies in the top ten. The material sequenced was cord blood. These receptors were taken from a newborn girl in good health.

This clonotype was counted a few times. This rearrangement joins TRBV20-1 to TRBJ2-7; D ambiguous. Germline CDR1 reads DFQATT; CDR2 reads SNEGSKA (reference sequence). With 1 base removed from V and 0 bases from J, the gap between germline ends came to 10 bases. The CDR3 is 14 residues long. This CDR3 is CSARVSTYSYEQYF. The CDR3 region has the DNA TGCAGTGCTAGAGTTTCCACGTACTCCTACGAGCAGTACTTC.

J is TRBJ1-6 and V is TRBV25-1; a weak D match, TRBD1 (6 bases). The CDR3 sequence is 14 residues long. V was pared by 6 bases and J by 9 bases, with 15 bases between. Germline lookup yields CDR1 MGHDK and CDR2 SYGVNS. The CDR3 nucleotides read TGTGCCAGCAGGGACAGCGGGGGTGGTTCACCCCTCCACTTT. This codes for CASRDSGGGSPLHF.

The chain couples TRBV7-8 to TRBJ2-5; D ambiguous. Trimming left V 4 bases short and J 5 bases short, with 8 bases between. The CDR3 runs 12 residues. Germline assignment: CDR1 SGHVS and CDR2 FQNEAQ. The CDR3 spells CASSSTYETQYF. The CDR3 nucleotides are TGTGCCAGCAGCTCGACATACGAGACCCAGTACTTC.

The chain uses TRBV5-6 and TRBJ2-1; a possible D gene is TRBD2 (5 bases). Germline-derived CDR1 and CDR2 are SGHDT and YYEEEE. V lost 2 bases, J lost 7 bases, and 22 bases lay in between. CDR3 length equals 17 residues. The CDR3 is CASSLLDGREPGNEQFF. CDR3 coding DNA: TGTGCCAGCAGCTTATTGGACGGAAGGGAGCCGGGGAATGAGCAGTTCTTC.

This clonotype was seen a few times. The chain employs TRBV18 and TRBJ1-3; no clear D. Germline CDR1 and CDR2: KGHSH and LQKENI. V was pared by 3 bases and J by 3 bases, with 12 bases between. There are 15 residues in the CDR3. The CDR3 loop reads CASSPRLGIGNTIYF. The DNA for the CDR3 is TGTGCCAGCTCACCCCGTTTAGGCATTGGAAACACCATATATTTT.

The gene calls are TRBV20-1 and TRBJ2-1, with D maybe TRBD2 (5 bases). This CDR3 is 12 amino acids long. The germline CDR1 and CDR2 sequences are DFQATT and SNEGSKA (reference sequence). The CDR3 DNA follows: TGCAGCCAAGCGGTTTCCTACAATGAGCAGTTCTTC. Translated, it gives CSQAVSYNEQFF.

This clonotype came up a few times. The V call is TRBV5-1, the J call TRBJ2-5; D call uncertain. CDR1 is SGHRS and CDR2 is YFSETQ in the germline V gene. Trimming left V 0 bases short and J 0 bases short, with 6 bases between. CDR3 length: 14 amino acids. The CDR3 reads CASSLVEYQETQYF. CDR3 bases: TGCGCCAGCAGCTTGGTAGAGTACCAAGAGACCCAGTACTTC.

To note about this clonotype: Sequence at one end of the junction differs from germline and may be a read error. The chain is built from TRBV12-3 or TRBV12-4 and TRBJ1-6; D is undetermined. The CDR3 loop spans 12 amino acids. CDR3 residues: CASSFGNSPPHF. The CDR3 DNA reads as TGTGCCAGCAGTTTCGGGAATTCACCCCCCCACTTT.